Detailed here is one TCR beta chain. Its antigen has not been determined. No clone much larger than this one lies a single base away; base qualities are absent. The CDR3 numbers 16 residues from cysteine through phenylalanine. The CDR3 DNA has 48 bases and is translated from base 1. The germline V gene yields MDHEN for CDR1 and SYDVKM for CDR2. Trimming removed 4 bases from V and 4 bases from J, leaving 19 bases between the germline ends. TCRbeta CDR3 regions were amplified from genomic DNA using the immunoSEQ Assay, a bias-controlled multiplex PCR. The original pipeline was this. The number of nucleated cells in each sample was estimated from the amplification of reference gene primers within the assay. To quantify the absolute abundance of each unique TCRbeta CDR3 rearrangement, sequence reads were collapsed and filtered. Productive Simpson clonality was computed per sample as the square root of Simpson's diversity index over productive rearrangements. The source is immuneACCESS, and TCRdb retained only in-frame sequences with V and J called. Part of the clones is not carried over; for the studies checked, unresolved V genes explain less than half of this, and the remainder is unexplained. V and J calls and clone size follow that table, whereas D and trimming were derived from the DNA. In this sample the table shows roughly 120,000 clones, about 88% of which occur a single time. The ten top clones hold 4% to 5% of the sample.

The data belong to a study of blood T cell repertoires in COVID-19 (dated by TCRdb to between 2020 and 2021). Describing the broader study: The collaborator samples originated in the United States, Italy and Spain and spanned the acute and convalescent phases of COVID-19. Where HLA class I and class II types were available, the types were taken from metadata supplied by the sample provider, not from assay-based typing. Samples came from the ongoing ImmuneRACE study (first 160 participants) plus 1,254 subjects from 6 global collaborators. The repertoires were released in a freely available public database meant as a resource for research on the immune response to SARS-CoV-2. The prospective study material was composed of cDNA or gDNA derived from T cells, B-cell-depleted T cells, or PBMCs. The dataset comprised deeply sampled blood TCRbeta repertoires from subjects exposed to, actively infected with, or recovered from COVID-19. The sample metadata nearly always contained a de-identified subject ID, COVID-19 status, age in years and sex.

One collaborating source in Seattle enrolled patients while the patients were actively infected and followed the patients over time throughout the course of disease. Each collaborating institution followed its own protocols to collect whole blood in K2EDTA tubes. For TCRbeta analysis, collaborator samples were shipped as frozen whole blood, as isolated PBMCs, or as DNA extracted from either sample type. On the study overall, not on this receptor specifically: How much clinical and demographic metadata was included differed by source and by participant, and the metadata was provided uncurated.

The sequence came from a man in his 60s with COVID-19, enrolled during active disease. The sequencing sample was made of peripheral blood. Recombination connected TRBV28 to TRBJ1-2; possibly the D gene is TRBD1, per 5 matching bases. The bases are TGTGCCAGCAGTTCGTTACAGGCTGGGGCCGGCTATGGCTACACCTTC. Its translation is CASSSLQAGAGYGYTF.